This is a list of T cell receptor beta chains from one sample in a study of T cells in Graves' hyperthyroidism and ophthalmopathy. TCRdb itself ran the multiplex PCR reads through MiXCR, one entry per CDR3 protein. In the table there are 500,000 to 650,000 distinct CDR3 sequences, roughly 17% of which are singletons. Sequenced input: blood. The source is a woman aged 18 to 35 with Graves' ophthalmopathy. Both conserved end residues are trimmed from each CDR3. Each record gives: D gene, V gene, J gene, CDR3 protein. D genes are given only for firm matches.

TRBD1	TRBV24-1	TRBJ2-1	ATSDGDRGLFSEQF
.	TRBV7-9	TRBJ2-5	ASSLVGTQY
.	TRBV13	TRBJ1-1	ASSLGWEEAF
.	TRBV6-1	TRBJ1-2	ASRNLTPEPGKGYT
TRBD1	TRBV28	TRBJ2-4	ASSLAPDRGLAKNIQY
TRBD1	TRBV12-3/TRBV12-4	TRBJ1-1	ATISPPGQGAGAEAF
TRBD1	TRBV5-8	TRBJ1-2	ASSLAGTGNNYGYT
.	TRBV3-1	TRBJ1-1	ASSREGGGTEAF
.	TRBV30	TRBJ2-3	AWKGAAQY
.	TRBV7-9	TRBJ1-6	ASSAAGARNSPLH
TRBD2	TRBV7-3	TRBJ2-7	ASSTGTSSGEQY
TRBD2	TRBV2	TRBJ2-7	ASKFLAGGSYEQY
.	TRBV11-2	TRBJ2-3	ASSHSADTQY
TRBD2	TRBV28	TRBJ2-7	ASSPLASGTYEQY
TRBD2	TRBV20-1	TRBJ2-7	SALRTSGYSYEQY
.	TRBV27	TRBJ2-3	ATAPLATTDTQY
TRBD2	TRBV14	TRBJ2-1	ASSQDALAGGLSNEQF
.	TRBV30	TRBJ1-1	AWRENTEAF
.	TRBV24-1	TRBJ1-1	ATSRGTEAF
.	TRBV6-2/TRBV6-3	TRBJ2-1	ASSSGPPSSYNEQF
.	TRBV15	TRBJ2-5	ATSREDTQETQY
TRBD1	TRBV10-3	TRBJ1-5	ATRDREEQPQH
.	TRBV7-9	TRBJ2-7	ASSLDPYYEQY
TRBD1	TRBV28	TRBJ1-1	ASSLRDSEAF
.	TRBV28	TRBJ1-2	ASSQITYGYT
.	TRBV20-1	TRBJ1-5	SASGNQPQH